This T cell receptor (beta chain) was recovered during a study of blood T cell repertoires in COVID-19. Study-wide background: Specimens from acute and convalescent COVID-19 originated in the United States, Italy and Spain. The analysed material was cDNA or gDNA that came from T cells, B-cell-depleted T cells, or PBMCs.

Under the authors' procedure: Amplification of reference gene primers provided the estimated nucleated cell counts. Profiled with immunoSEQ multiplex PCR; TCRdb holds only in-frame clones, not every one. Clone size and the V and J calls come from that table; the DNA yielded D and trimming. The table lists some 110,000 clones, approximately 83% of them singletons. Germline V gene sequence: CDR1 LNHDA, CDR2 SQIVND (reference sequence). V lost 1 base to trimming and J lost 3 bases, with 19 bases between them. CDR3 length equals 17 residues. The receptor comes from an elderly woman with active or convalescent COVID-19. Sequencing input: peripheral blood. The gene calls are TRBV19 and TRBJ2-7, with D possibly TRBD1 on 6 matching bases. This CDR3 reads CASSIVYTGPVYYEQYF. CDR3 sequence (DNA): TGTGCCAGTAGTATAGTCTACACAGGGCCAGTCTACTACGAGCAGTACTTC.